This record looks at one T cell receptor (beta chain) sequence and its context. The V gene lost 6 bases and the J gene lost 6 bases, with 6 bases spanning the gap. The CDR3 is 11 amino acids. This entry belongs to a study of blood T cell repertoires in COVID-19. Study overall: Both acute and convalescent COVID-19 samples were obtained from the United States, Italy and Spain. PBMCs, B-cell-depleted T cells, or T cells were the source of the cDNA or gDNA that made up the material.

Original processing notes: Amplification with reference gene primers provided the estimates of nucleated cell counts. Sequenced by immunoSEQ multiplex PCR; TCRdb stores in-frame clones only, minus some. The V and J calls and clone size are taken from that table; D and trimming were inferred from the DNA. Here the sample spans 260,000 or so clones, around 82% being singletons. Sequencing was performed on peripheral blood. The source is an elderly man with acute or convalescent COVID-19. The rearrangement uses TRBV12-3 or TRBV12-4 and TRBJ2-1; no clear D. The CDR3 sequence is CASSLSNEQFF. CDR3 DNA sequence: TGTGCCAGCAGCCTTAGCAATGAGCAGTTCTTC.